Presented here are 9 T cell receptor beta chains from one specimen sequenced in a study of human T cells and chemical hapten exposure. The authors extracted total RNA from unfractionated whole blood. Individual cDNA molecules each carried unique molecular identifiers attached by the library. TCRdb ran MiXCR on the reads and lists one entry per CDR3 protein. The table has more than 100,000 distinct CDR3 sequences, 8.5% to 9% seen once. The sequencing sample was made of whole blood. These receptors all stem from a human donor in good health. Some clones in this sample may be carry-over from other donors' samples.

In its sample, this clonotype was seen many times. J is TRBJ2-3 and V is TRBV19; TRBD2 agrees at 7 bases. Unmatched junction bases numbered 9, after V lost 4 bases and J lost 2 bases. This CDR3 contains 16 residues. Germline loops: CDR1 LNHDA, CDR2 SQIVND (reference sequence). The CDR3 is CASSRTAGVLTDTQYF. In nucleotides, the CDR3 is TGTGCCAGTAGTAGGACGGCGGGGGTCCTCACAGATACGCAGTATTTT.

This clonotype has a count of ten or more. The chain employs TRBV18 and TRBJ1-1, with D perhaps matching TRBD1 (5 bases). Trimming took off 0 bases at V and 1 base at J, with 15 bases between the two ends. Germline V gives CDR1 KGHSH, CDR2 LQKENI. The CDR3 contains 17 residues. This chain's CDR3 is CASSPPKGRDRNTEAFF. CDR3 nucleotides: TGTGCCAGCTCACCACCAAAGGGCAGGGATCGGAACACTGAAGCTTTCTTT.

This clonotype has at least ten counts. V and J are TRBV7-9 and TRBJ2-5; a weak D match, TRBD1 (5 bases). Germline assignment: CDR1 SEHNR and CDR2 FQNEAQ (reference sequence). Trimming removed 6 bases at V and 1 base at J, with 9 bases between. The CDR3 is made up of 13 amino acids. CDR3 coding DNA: TGTGCCAGCAGTCCCAGGGTCCAAGAGACCCAGTACTTC. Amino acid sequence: CASSPRVQETQYF.

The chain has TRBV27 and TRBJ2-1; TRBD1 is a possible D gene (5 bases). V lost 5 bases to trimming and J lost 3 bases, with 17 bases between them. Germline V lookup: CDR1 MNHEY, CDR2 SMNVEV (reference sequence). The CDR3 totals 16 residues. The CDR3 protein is CASSRRQSKNYNEQFF. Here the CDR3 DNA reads TGTGCCAGCAGTCGCCGACAGTCGAAGAACTACAATGAGCAGTTCTTC.

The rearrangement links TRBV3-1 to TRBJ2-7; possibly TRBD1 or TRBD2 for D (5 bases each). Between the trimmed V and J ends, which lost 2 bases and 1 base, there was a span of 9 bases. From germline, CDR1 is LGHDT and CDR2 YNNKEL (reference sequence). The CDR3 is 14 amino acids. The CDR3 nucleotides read TGTGCCAGCAGCCAATGGGACCGATCCTACGAGCAGTACTTC. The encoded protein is CASSQWDRSYEQYF.

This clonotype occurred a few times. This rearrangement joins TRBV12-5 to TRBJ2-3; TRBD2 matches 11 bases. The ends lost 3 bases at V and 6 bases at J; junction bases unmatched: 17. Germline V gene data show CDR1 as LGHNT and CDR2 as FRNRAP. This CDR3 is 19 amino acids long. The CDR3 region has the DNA TGTGCTAGTGGTTTTCACCCGTGGGGGACTAGCGGTGGAAAGGATACGCAGTATTTT. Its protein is CASGFHPWGTSGGKDTQYF.

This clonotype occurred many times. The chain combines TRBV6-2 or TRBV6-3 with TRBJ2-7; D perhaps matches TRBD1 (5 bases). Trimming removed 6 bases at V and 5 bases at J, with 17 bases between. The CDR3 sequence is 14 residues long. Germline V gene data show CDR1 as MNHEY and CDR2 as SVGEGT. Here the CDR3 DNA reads TGTGCCAGCAGCAGGGTGGCTTCCCGGGACGAGCAGTACTTC. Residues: CASSRVASRDEQYF.

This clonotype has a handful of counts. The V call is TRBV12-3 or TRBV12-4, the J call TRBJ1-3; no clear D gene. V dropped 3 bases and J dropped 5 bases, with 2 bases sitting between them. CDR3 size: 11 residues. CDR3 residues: CASSLRNTIYF. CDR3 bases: TGTGCCAGCAGTTTGAGAAACACCATATATTTT.

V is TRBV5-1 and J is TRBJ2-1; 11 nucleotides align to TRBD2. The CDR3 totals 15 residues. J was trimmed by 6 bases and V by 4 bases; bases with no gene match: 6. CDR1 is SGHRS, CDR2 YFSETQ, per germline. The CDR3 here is CASSPPGTSGNEQFF. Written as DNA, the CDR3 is TGCGCCAGCAGCCCGCCCGGGACTAGCGGCAATGAGCAGTTCTTC.